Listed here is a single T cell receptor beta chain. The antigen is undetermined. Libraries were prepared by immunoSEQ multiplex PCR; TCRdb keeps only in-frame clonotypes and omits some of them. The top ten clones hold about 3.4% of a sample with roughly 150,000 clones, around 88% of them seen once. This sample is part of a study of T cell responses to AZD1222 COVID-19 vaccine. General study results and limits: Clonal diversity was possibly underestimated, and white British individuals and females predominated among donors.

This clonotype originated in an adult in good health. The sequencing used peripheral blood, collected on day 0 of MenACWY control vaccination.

The CDR3 nucleotides are TGCAGCGTTGATCCCGGGGGTAGCGACGAGCAGTACTTC. Residues: CSVDPGGSDEQYF. The J gene is TRBJ2-7, the V gene TRBV29-1; perhaps TRBD2 as D (6 bases). The V and J ends lost 3 bases and 5 bases respectively, with 14 bases between them. The CDR3 length is 13 residues. CDR1 and CDR2 from the germline V gene are SQVTM and ANQGSEA.